The following is a T cell receptor (beta chain) sequence with its context. These data are taken from a study of CD8 T cells in Susac syndrome. Trimming cost V 4 bases and J 8 bases, with 20 bases left between them. Germline assignment: CDR1 MGHRA and CDR2 YSYEKL. This CDR3 spans 15 amino acids. Random-hexamer reverse transcription was applied to roughly 0.45 to 1 ug RNA. Amplification of TCR beta CDR3 spanned 54 Vbeta and 13 Jbeta via immunoSEQ multiplex PCR. In TCRdb, the immunoSEQ multiplex PCR reads were re-called with MiXCR into one record per CDR3 protein. This table holds some 120,000 distinct CDR3 sequences, more than 80% found once. The study used treatment-naive patients who had stable or active relapsing-remitting disease as multiple sclerosis controls.

The sequence derives from a human donor with multiple sclerosis. The source material was CD8+ T cells from PBMCs. The chain uses TRBV4-1 and TRBJ1-2; D is ambiguous. The CDR3 nucleotides are TGCGCCAGCAGCCCCCTTTCAAGTCGGTCGGAGGGCTACACCTTC. This sequence encodes CASSPLSSRSEGYTF.